This TCR beta chain was obtained from a study of cytomegalovirus exposure and HLA in healthy donors. Germline CDR1 and CDR2: SGHTA and FQGTGA. The CDR3 runs 15 residues. V lost 3 bases, J lost 4 bases, and 3 bases stayed unmatched. Regarding this clone: As yet, its antigen is unknown.

Study-wide results and limits: Most TCR beta V segments were productive about 87% or about 30% of the time in an earlier analysis. Among the CMV-associated chains, a few were confirmed in vitro as specific for CMV antigens. The authors enumerated 164 TCR beta chains as linked to cytomegalovirus. A link between a missense DCLRE1C variant and TCR beta V- and J-gene trimming emerged from a later analysis.

The PCR ran on 60 Vbeta and 13 Jbeta primers. Produced via immunoSEQ multiplex PCR; TCRdb's table is partial and in-frame only. The table shows fewer than 200,000 clones, with roughly 80% occurring only once. The chain uses TRBV7-3 and TRBJ2-3; 11 bases match TRBD2. The specimen sequenced was PBMCs. The sequence derives from a man aged 25 to 40 in good health and CMV-seronegative. For the CDR3, the DNA is TGTGCCAGCAGCTTTCTAGCGGGAGGTCCAGATACGCAGTATTTT. This codes for CASSFLAGGPDTQYF.